The 22 T cell receptor beta chains reported below all come from one sample, sequenced in a study of T cells in women clearing cervical HPV infection. Measured with immunoSEQ multiplex PCR; TCRdb has only the in-frame clones, and not every one. The sample totals 30,000 to 35,000 clones; its top ten clones hold roughly 1.4%. The sample taken for sequencing was blood buffy coat. The receptors derive from a woman between 18 and 70 years old with a cervical HPV16 infection that either progressed to CIN3+ or cleared (not recorded which).

With respect to this clone: With the read ending 3 residues before the CDR3 end, the germline J gene is used to fill in that end. This sequence joins TRBV30 and TRBJ1-2, with D maybe TRBD1 (5 bases). V was cut by 2 bases and J by 0 bases, with 13 bases left in between. Germline assignment: CDR1 GTSNPN and CDR2 SVGIG (reference sequence). The CDR3 contains 15 residues. The CDR3 DNA, read in part, is TGTGCCTGGAGTCATGGGACTGCCGCTAACTATGGC. Its translation is CAWSHGTAANYG. The full CDR3 protein reads CAWSHGTAANYGYTF.

As for this clone: The read is 3 residues too short to cover the CDR3 end, so that end is filled in from the germline J gene. The rearrangement uses TRBV7-7 and TRBJ2-2; D unresolved. The CDR3 covers 13 residues. The V gene's germline CDR1 is SSHAT and CDR2 FNYEAQ (reference sequence). CDR3 loop: CASSLGLNEKLFF. CDR3 DNA (partial): TGTGCCAGCAGCTTAGGGCTTAATGAAAAG. The full variable domain, rest sourced from reference TRBV7-7 and TRBJ2-2, is GAGVSQSPRYKVTKRGQDVTLRCDPISSHATLYWYQQALGQGPEFLTYFNYEAQPDKSGLPSDRFSAERPEGSISTLTIQRTEQRDSAMYRCASSLGLNEKLFFGEGSRLTVL.

The chain's CDR3 is CASSFLPTGSAETYTF. Incomplete CDR3 DNA: TGTGCCAGCAGCTTCCTTCCGACAGGGTCTGCAGAGACC. J is TRBJ1-2 and V is TRBV13, with 7 bases aligning to TRBD1. The sequenced fragment ends 3 residues before the CDR3 boundary, so the rest is inferred from the germline J gene. There are 16 residues in the CDR3. Germline values: CDR1 PRHDT, CDR2 FYEKMQ (reference sequence).

In regard to this clone: The read ends 3 residues before the CDR3 terminus; that terminus is restored from the germline J gene. This chain joins TRBV20-1 and TRBJ2-3; tentative D call: TRBD2 (6 bases). Germline V CDR1 and CDR2: DFQATT, SNEGSKA (reference sequence). Trimming took 0 bases from V and 4 from J, leaving 14 bases between them. This CDR3 is 15 amino acids long. The covered CDR3 bases are TGCAGTGCTAGAGATATCGGCGGGAAGGCAGATACG. Translation gives CSARDIGGKADT. The entire CDR3 is CSARDIGGKADTQYF.

Regarding this clone: Read data end 3 residues before the CDR3 end; the end is taken from the germline J gene. The chain employs TRBV18 and TRBJ1-4, with 7 positions matching TRBD1. This CDR3 is 13 amino acids long. Germline V gene lookup returns CDR1 KGHSH and CDR2 LQKENI. The CDR3 bases that were read are TGTGCCAGCTCACCGGGACAGAATTCACCA. It codes for CASSPGQNSP. The whole CDR3 sequence reads CASSPGQNSPLFF.

With respect to this clone: The read ends 3 residues early relative to the CDR3; the germline J gene fills the gap. The J gene is TRBJ2-7, the V gene TRBV20-1; 7 nucleotides line up with TRBD1. V gave up 6 bases and J gave up 3 bases; unmatched junction bases: 14. Germline CDR1 DFQATT, CDR2 SNEGSKA (reference sequence). The CDR3 covers 15 residues. The covered CDR3 bases are TGCAGTGCCTATTCTGACAGGGAAGAATACTACGAG. Its translation: CSAYSDREEYYE. The whole CDR3 region reads CSAYSDREEYYEQYF.

Remarks on this clone: Sequencing ends 3 residues short of the CDR3 end; the germline J gene provides the rest. The rearrangement joins TRBV7-6 to TRBJ2-5; D possibly corresponds to TRBD2 (7 bases). This CDR3 has 14 residues. Germline CDR1 and CDR2: SGHVS and FNYEAQ. With 1 base removed from V and 5 bases from J, the gap between germline ends came to 11 bases. CDR3: CASSLGRGGETQYF. The part of the CDR3 DNA that was read is TGTGCCAGCAGCTTAGGCAGGGGAGGGGAGACC.

Points on this clone: From the germline J gene comes the end of the CDR3, since the read stops 3 residues before it. V is TRBV11-2 and J is TRBJ2-7; D gene unclear. CDR3 length equals 11 residues. Trimming left V 2 bases short and J 6 bases short, with 5 bases between. Germline-derived CDR1 and CDR2 are SGHAT and FQNNGV. CDR3 DNA, as far as it was read: TGTGCCAGCAGCTTAAACAGCGAG. This gives the protein CASSLNSE. The whole CDR3 region reads CASSLNSEQYF.

A note on this clone: The sequenced fragment ends 3 residues before the CDR3 boundary, so the rest is inferred from the germline J gene. This chain connects TRBV5-6 to TRBJ1-2; tentatively, D is TRBD1 (5 bases). Germline V gene lookup returns CDR1 SGHDT and CDR2 YYEEEE. V lost 4 bases and J lost 6, with 16 bases in between. The CDR3 spans 14 residues. This chain's CDR3 is CASSTRSGMHGYTF. Partial CDR3 DNA: TGTGCCAGCAGCACCCGTTCAGGGATGCATGGC.

With regard to this clone: The read terminates 3 residues before the CDR3 end, so the remaining end is supplied by the germline J gene. This chain links TRBV5-5 with TRBJ1-6; D might be TRBD1 (5 bases). Per germline, CDR1 SGHKS and CDR2 YYEKEE (reference sequence). The V gene lost 0 bases and the J gene lost 9 bases, with 10 bases spanning the gap. The CDR3 is made up of 14 amino acids. The CDR3 sequence: CASSLAGVPSPLHF. Incomplete CDR3 DNA: TGTGCCAGCAGCTTGGCGGGGGTTCCTTCACCC.

Worth noting for this clone: Read coverage stops 3 residues before the CDR3 terminus; the germline J gene supplies the remainder. The chain links TRBV20-1 to TRBJ2-3; 7 nucleotides line up with TRBD2. Losses at the gene ends were 6 bases for V and 5 bases for J; bases not matched to a gene: 5. The CDR3 is 12 amino acids. Germline values: CDR1 DFQATT, CDR2 SNEGSKA (reference sequence). The CDR3 region is CSARERRDTQYF. Partial CDR3 DNA: TGCAGTGCGCGGGAGCGAAGAGATACG.

The CDR3 DNA, read in part, is TGTGCCAGCAGTCTCTACAGGGGAAGCACTGAA. It translates to CASSLYRGSTE. The CDR3 in full is CASSLYRGSTEAFF. The rearrangement links TRBV6-2 or TRBV6-3 to TRBJ1-1; 7 bases agree with TRBD1. The read ends 3 residues early relative to the CDR3; the germline J gene fills the gap. The germline CDR1 and CDR2 sequences are MNHEY and SVGEGT. The V gene end was trimmed by 5 bases and the J gene end by 4 bases; junction bases not matched to a gene: 7. There are 14 residues in the CDR3.

To note about this clone: The CDR3 is cut off 3 residues early in the read; its end comes from the germline J gene. The V call is TRBV7-2, the J call TRBJ2-7; TRBD2 matches 12 bases. CDR1 SGHTA and CDR2 FQGNSA come from the germline V gene. V lost 5 bases to trimming and J lost 3 bases; unmatched junction nucleotides: 5. The CDR3 length is 15 residues. CDR3 in amino acids: CASSLTSGRGYEQYF. The sequenced CDR3 bases are TGTGCCAGCAGCCTGACTAGCGGGAGAGGCTACGAG. Supplemented by reference TRBV7-2 and TRBJ2-7, the full variable domain reads GAGVSQSPSNKVTEKGKDVELRCDPISGHTALYWYRQSLGQGLEFLIYFQGNSAPDKSGLPSDRFSAERTGGSVSTLTIQRTQQEDSAVYLCASSLTSGRGYEQYFGPGTRLTVT.

About this clone: The CDR3 end falls 3 residues outside the read, so it is completed with the germline J gene. The rearrangement links TRBV6-2 or TRBV6-3 to TRBJ2-3; 15 positions agree with TRBD2. Germline V gene sequence: CDR1 MNHEY, CDR2 SVGEGT. Trimming cost V 8 bases and J 4 bases; bases outside gene matches: 10. This CDR3 contains 17 residues. The sequenced part of the CDR3 DNA is TGTGCCAGCCCGGGACTAGCGGGAGGCCATCAGCCAGATACG. Protein product: CASPGLAGGHQPDT. From start to end, the CDR3 is CASPGLAGGHQPDTQYF.

Worth noting for this clone: Read sequence stops 3 residues before the CDR3 end, and the germline J gene provides the missing end. The J gene is TRBJ2-3, the V gene TRBV5-4; perhaps TRBD2 as D (6 bases). The V end lost 4 bases, the J end lost 2 bases, and 11 bases lay between the germline ends. Germline lookup yields CDR1 SGHNT and CDR2 YYREEE (reference sequence). This CDR3 is 14 amino acids long. Partial CDR3 DNA: TGTGCCAGCAGCGGGACTTACGACACAGATACG. It is translated as CASSGTYDTDT. The entire CDR3 reads CASSGTYDTDTQYF.

Worth noting for this clone: The DNA ends 3 residues before the CDR3 does, and the rest of the CDR3 is filled in from the germline J gene. This rearrangement joins TRBV5-1 to TRBJ1-4; D unresolved. CDR1 is SGHRS, CDR2 YFSETQ, per germline. Deletions cut 6 bases from V and 7 bases from J, with 10 bases between. The CDR3 has 12 residues. The CDR3 bases that were read are TGCGCCAGCACCGGAGGGTCTGAAAAA. Its translation is CASTGGSEK. The whole CDR3 sequence is CASTGGSEKLFF.

Concerning this clone itself: The read comes to an end 3 residues before the CDR3 does, leaving the germline J gene to fill in the end. This chain uses TRBV5-1 with TRBJ2-2; D perhaps matches TRBD1 (5 bases). The CDR3 covers 15 residues. CDR1 is SGHRS, CDR2 YFSETQ, per germline. V was shortened by 1 base and J by 0 bases, with 7 bases between the two germline ends. The CDR3 sequence: CASSLRGANTGELFF. CDR3 DNA, as far as it was read: TGCGCCAGCAGCTTGAGGGGTGCGAACACCGGGGAG.

As regards this clone: The read finishes 3 residues shy of the CDR3 end, and the germline J gene is used to complete it. The gene calls are TRBV19 and TRBJ2-3; possibly TRBD1 for D (6 bases). The CDR3 sequence is 16 residues long. Germline CDR1 reads LNHDA; CDR2 reads SQIVND (reference sequence). This chain's CDR3 is CASSMERGSKGQTQYF. The CDR3 bases that were read are TGTGCCAGTAGTATGGAGAGGGGGTCTAAGGGGCAGACG.

On this clone itself: Coverage ceases 3 residues before the CDR3 finishes, and the germline J gene fills in the end. The genes are TRBV18 and TRBJ2-7; no firm D call. The germline CDR1 and CDR2 sequences are KGHSH and LQKENI. The CDR3 runs 14 residues. Trimming removed 2 bases at V and 3 bases at J, with 11 bases between. The DNA read from the CDR3 is TGTGCCAGCTCACCAGGGCAGAGGCTCTACGAG. It is translated as CASSPGQRLYE. The CDR3 reads in full as CASSPGQRLYEQYF.

Remarks on this clone: The read stops 3 residues short of the end of the CDR3; the missing end is completed from the germline J gene. The chain uses TRBV18 and TRBJ1-2; 7 nucleotides line up with TRBD1. From germline, CDR1 is KGHSH and CDR2 LQKENI. This CDR3 has 14 residues. The covered CDR3 bases are TGTGCCAGCTCACCGGGACAGCTTGGATACGAC. This codes for CASSPGQLGYD. The whole CDR3 protein is CASSPGQLGYDYTF.

Regarding this clone: The DNA ends 3 residues before the CDR3 does, and the rest of the CDR3 is filled in from the germline J gene. The rearrangement joins TRBV5-1 to TRBJ2-2; D is unresolved. The CDR3 extends over 15 amino acids. V gave up 0 bases and J gave up 2 bases, with 8 bases separating them. The germline V gene has CDR1 SGHRS and CDR2 YFSETQ. CDR3 sequence reads: CASSLAQGNTGELFF. Partial CDR3 DNA: TGCGCCAGCAGCTTGGCCCAAGGTAACACCGGGGAG. The full variable domain, in which reference TRBV5-1 and TRBJ2-2 provide the parts outside the CDR3, is KAGVTQTPRYLIKTRGQQVTLSCSPISGHRSVSWYQQTPGQGLQFLFEYFSETQRNKGNFPGRFSGRQFSNSRSEMNVSTLELGDSALYLCASSLAQGNTGELFFGEGSRLTVL.

As regards this clone: Read sequence stops 3 residues before the CDR3 end, and the germline J gene provides the missing end. This sequence joins TRBV20-1 and TRBJ1-6, with D maybe TRBD1 (5 bases). Germline V gives CDR1 DFQATT, CDR2 SNEGSKA (reference sequence). Between the trimmed V and J ends, which lost 6 bases and 6 bases, there was a span of 12 bases. This CDR3 region has 13 residues. The covered CDR3 bases are TGCAGTGCCAGGGCACAGGTTAATTCACCC. Residues: CSARAQVNSP. The entire CDR3 is CSARAQVNSPLHF.